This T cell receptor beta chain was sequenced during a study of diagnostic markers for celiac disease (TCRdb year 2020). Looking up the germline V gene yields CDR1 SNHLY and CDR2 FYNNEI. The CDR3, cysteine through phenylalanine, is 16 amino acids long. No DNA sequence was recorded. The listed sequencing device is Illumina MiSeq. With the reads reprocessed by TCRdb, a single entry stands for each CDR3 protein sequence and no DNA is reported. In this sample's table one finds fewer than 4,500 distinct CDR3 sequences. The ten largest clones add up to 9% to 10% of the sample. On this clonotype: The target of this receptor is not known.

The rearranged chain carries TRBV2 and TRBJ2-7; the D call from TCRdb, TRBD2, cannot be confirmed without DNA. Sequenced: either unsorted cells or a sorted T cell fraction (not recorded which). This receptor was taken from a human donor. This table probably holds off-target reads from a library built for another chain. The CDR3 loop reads CASSAWQRVSSYEQYF.